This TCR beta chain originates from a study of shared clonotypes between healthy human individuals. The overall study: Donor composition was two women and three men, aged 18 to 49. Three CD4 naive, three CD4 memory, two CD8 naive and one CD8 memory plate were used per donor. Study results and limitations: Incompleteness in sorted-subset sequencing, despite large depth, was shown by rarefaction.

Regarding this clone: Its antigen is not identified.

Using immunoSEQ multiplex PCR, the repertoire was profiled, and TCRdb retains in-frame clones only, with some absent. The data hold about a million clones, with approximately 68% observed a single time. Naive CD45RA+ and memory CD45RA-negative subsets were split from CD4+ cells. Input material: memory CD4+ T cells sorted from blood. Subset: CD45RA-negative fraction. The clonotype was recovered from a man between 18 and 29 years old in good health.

The chain's CDR3 is CASSSGGRDYEQYF. The CDR3 DNA reads TGTGCCAGCAGTTCGGGGGGTCGCGACTACGAGCAGTACTTC. V usage is TRBV28 and J usage is TRBJ2-7; TRBD2 matches 7 bases. The J segment lost 3 bases and the V segment lost 4 bases, leaving 6 bases of the junction unmatched. The germline gives CDR1 MDHEN, CDR2 SYDVKM. The CDR3 is made up of 14 amino acids. Looking up the rest from reference TRBV28 and TRBJ2-7 gives the full variable domain: DVKVTQSSRYLVKRTGEKVFLECVQDMDHENMFWYRQDPGLGLRLIYFSYDVKMKEKGDIPEGYSVSREKKERFSLILESASTNQTSMYLCASSSGGRDYEQYFGPGTRLTVT.